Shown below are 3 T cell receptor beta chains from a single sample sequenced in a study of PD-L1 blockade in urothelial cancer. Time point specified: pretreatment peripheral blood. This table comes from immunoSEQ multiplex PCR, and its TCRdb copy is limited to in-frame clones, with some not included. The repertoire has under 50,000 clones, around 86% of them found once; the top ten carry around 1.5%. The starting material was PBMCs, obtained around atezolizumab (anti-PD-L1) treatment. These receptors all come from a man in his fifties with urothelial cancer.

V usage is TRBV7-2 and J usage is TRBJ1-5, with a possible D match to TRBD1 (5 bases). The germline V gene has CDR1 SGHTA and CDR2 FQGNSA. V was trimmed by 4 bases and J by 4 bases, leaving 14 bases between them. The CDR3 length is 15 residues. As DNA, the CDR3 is TGTGCCAGCAGCTCGGACATTCCAGGGAATCAGCCCCAGCATTTT. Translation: CASSSDIPGNQPQHF.

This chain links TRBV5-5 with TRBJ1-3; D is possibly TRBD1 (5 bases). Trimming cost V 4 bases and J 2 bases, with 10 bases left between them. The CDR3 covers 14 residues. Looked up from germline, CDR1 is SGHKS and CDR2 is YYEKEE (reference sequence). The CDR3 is CASSQAGAGNTIYF. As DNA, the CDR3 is TGTGCCAGCAGCCAGGCGGGGGCTGGAAACACCATATATTTT.

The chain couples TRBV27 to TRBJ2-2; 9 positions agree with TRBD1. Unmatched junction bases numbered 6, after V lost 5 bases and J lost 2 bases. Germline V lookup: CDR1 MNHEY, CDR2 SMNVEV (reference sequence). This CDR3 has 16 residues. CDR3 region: CASSLGQGLNTGELFF. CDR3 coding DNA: TGTGCCAGCAGTCTCGGACAGGGGTTAAACACCGGGGAGCTGTTTTTT.